The subject of this entry is one T cell receptor beta chain. Its antigen remains unknown. This entry is derived from a study of cytomegalovirus exposure and HLA in healthy donors. Germline CDR1 and CDR2: MNHEY and SVGAGI. This CDR3 contains 13 residues. Whole-study findings and limits: Most of the TCR beta V segments (in an earlier analysis) were productive either about 87% or about 30% of the time. There were some public TCRs occurring in many donors, but most TCR sequences were rare. An apparent linkage of common viral pathogens to several of the most significant clusters emerged in a later analysis.

Primers included in the PCR were 60 Vbeta and 13 Jbeta primers. Some clones are missing from TCRdb's copy, which holds only in-frame ones; the method was immunoSEQ multiplex PCR. Of 90,000 to 120,000 clones in the sample, 77% were seen once. The V call is TRBV6-5, the J call TRBJ2-5, with D possibly matching TRBD2 (5 bases). The DNA matches TRBJ2-7 better at its end, which makes the J call doubtful. The receptor comes from a male donor in good health and CMV-seronegative. The sequencing input was PBMCs. Here the CDR3 reads CASSYSKRYEQYF. DNA of the CDR3: TGTGCCAGCAGTTACTCGAAGCGGTACGAGCAGTACTTC.